This TCR beta chain was documented in a study of cytomegalovirus exposure and HLA in healthy donors. Vbeta (60) and Jbeta (13) primers were used in the PCR. Authors' data handling: As a later analysis found, there were approximately 80 million unique TCR beta chains, of which around 10 million were shared. Measured with immunoSEQ multiplex PCR; TCRdb has only the in-frame clones, and not every one. V and J calls and clone size follow that table, whereas D and trimming were derived from the DNA. The data hold some 140,000 clones, with approximately 61% observed a single time. Looked up from germline, CDR1 is MGHDK and CDR2 is SYGVNS. This CDR3 comprises 13 residues. V dropped 4 bases and J dropped 7; count of bases not matched to a gene: 1.

The receptor's source is a human donor in good health. The J gene is TRBJ1-6, the V gene TRBV25-1, with 7 nucleotides matching TRBD1. Sequenced material: PBMCs. In DNA, the CDR3 is TGTGCCAGCAGTGTGACAGGGAATTCACCCCTCCACTTT. This gives the protein CASSVTGNSPLHF.